The sequence of this T cell receptor (beta chain) was determined in a study of human T cells and chemical hapten exposure. The time point denotes: pre-sensitization, week 0. The sample's treatment: therapeutic diphenylcyclopropenone sensitization with weekly scalp DPC. This clonotype was counted a few times. CDR3 size: 18 residues. Germline CDR1 is DFQATT and CDR2 is SNEGSKA (reference sequence). V lost 6 bases, J lost 3 bases, and 30 bases lay in between. TCRdb re-derived calls from the RACE reads in MiXCR, one entry per CDR3 protein. Seen here are around 380,000 distinct CDR3 sequences, around 5.5% observed once, and the top ten hold about 8.7%.

The specimen was whole blood, collected in connection with sensitization to the hapten diphenylcyclopropenone (DPC). V and J are TRBV20-1 and TRBJ2-7, with a tentative D call TRBD2 (6 bases). The clonotype originates from a woman between 18 and 29 years old with alopecia areata. Some clones in this sample may be carry-over from other donors' samples. CDR3 region: CSARVGGPTVVGLYEQYF. The CDR3 coding sequence is TGCAGTGCCAGGGTAGGAGGGCCAACAGTGGTTGGACTCTACGAGCAGTACTTC.